This entry features one T cell receptor beta chain sequence. What it binds is not known. This sample stems from a study of CD8 T cells in ankylosing spondylitis. General study results and limits: Made up of about eight highly homologous variants, a TCR beta motif appeared characteristic of ankylosing spondylitis blood. Significant enrichment of disease-linked clones was reported in matched ankylosing spondylitis synovial fluid.

One entry per CDR3 protein results from TCRdb running MiXCR on the 5' RACE reads. The sample includes 350,000 to 450,000 distinct CDR3 sequences, 25% to 30% seen only once; the top ten take 0.89%. The CDR3 extends over 14 amino acids. Looked up from germline, CDR1 is SEHNR and CDR2 is FQNEAQ (reference sequence). The ends were cut back, 1 base at V and 5 bases at J, with 9 bases in the middle. The chain has TRBV7-9 and TRBJ2-1; no firm D call. The sequence derives from a male donor with ankylosing spondylitis. The sequencing input was blood, either unsorted or a sorted T cell fraction (not recorded which). The CDR3 sequence is CASSLGVPDNEQFF. CDR3 coding DNA: TGTGCCAGCAGCTTAGGTGTCCCGGACAATGAGCAGTTCTTC.